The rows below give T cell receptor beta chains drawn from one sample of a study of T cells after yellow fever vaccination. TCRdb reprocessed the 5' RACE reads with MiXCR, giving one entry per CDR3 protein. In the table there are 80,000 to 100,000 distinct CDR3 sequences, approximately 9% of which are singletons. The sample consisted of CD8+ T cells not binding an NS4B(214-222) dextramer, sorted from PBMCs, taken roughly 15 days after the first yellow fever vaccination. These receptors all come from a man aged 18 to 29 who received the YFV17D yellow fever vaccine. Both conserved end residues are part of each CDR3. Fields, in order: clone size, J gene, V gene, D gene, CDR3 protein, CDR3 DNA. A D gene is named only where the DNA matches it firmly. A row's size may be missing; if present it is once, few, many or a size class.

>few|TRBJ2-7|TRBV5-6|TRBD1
CASSLGTGLGEQYF
TGTGCCAGCAGCTTGGGGACAGGGTTAGGCGAGCAGTACTTC
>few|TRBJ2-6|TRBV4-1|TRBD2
CASSSSGVGGANVLTF
TGCGCCAGCAGCTCTAGCGGGGTAGGTGGGGCCAACGTCCTGACTTTC
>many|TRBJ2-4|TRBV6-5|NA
CASSWEIAKNIQYF
TGTGCCAGCAGTTGGGAGATAGCCAAAAACATTCAGTACTTC
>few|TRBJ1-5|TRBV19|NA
CASSISFNQPQHF
TGTGCCAGTAGTATCTCCTTCAATCAGCCCCAGCATTTT
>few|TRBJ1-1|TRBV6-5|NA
CASSYSRGWSTEAFF
TGTGCCAGCAGTTACTCGCGAGGGTGGAGCACTGAAGCTTTCTTT
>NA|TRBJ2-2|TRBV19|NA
CASSIDQAGELFF
TGTGCCAGTAGTATAGATCAGGCCGGGGAGCTGTTTTTT
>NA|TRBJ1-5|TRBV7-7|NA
CASSLGRPRRDQPQHF
TGTGCTAGCAGCTTAGGCAGGCCTCGTCGGGATCAGCCCCAGCATTTT
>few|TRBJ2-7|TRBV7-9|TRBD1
CASRPRTGAIYEQYF
TGTGCCAGCAGGCCAAGGACAGGAGCTATCTACGAGCAGTACTTC
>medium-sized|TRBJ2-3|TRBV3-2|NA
CASSQLTWEGQGLAGSTDTQYF
TGTGCCAGCAGCCAACTAACTTGGGAGGGACAGGGCTTAGCGGGGTCCACAGATACGCAGTATTTT
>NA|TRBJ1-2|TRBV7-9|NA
CASSLGGGYGYTF
TGTGCCAGCAGCTTAGGGGGCGGTTATGGCTACACCTTC
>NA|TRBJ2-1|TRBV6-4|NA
CASSDSIQGYNEQFF
TGTGCCAGCAGTGACTCGATACAGGGTTACAATGAGCAGTTCTTC
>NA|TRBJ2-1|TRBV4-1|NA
CASSQVLGLGDNEQFF
TGCGCCAGCAGCCAAGTCCTAGGGTTGGGAGACAATGAGCAGTTCTTC
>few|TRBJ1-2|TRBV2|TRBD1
CASTLDRRDYGYTF
TGTGCCAGCACCTTGGACAGGAGGGACTATGGCTACACCTTC
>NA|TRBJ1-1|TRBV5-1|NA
CASSLAGYTEAFF
TGCGCCAGCAGCTTGGCGGGGTACACTGAAGCTTTCTTT
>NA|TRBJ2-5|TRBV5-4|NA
CASSLGTEETQYF
TGTGCCAGCAGCTTGGGGACAGAAGAGACCCAGTACTTC
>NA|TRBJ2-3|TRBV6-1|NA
CASGKYGATDTQYF
TGTGCCAGCGGTAAATACGGGGCGACAGATACGCAGTATTTT
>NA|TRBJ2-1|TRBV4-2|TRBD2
CASSRSGPTKSNEQFF
TGTGCCAGCAGCCGTAGCGGGCCGACTAAAAGCAATGAGCAGTTCTTC
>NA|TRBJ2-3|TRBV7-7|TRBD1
CASSLGAGRGQKNTQYF
TGTGCTAGCAGCTTAGGAGCGGGCAGGGGGCAGAAAAATACGCAGTATTTT
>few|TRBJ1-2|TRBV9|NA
CASTHTHGYTF
TGTGCCAGCACCCACACCCATGGCTACACCTTC
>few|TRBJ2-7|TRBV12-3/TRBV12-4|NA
CASRDGSSYEQYF
TGTGCCAGTCGGGATGGCAGTTCTTACGAGCAGTACTTC
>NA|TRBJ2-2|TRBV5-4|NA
CASSSEAPGTGELFF
TGTGCCAGCAGCTCGGAGGCCCCGGGCACCGGGGAGCTGTTTTTT
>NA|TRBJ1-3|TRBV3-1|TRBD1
CASVGLKTGTGNTIYF
TGTGCCAGCGTGGGACTCAAGACAGGGACTGGAAACACCATATATTTT
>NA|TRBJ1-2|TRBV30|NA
CAWSLTLDTYGYTF
TGTGCCTGGAGTCTGACCTTGGACACCTATGGCTACACCTTC
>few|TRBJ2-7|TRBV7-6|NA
CASSSGGEYEQYF
TGTGCCAGCAGCTCCGGGGGAGAATACGAGCAGTACTTC
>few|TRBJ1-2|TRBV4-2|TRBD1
CASSQPGQGAGGYTF
TGTGCCAGCAGCCAACCGGGACAGGGGGCTGGGGGCTACACCTTC